One sample yielded the 24 T cell receptor beta chains listed below, sequenced in a study of shared clonotypes between healthy human individuals. TCRdb keeps only in-frame clones here, not all; method: immunoSEQ multiplex PCR. Here the sample spans a few million clones, over 85% being singletons. Source material: naive CD4+ T cells from PBMCs. Subset described: CD45RA+ positively selected. All receptors derive from a man younger than 30 in good health. Some clones in this sample may be carry-over from other donors' samples.

V usage is TRBV5-1 and J usage is TRBJ2-5; D is uncertain. From germline, CDR1 is SGHRS and CDR2 YFSETQ. The ends were cut back, 0 bases at V and 6 bases at J, with 6 bases in the middle. The CDR3 sequence is 12 residues long. CDR3 sequence: CASSLDSKTQYF. In DNA, the CDR3 is TGCGCCAGCAGCTTGGACAGTAAGACCCAGTACTTC.

The chain uses TRBV11-3 and TRBJ2-2; 12 bases line up with TRBD2. This CDR3 contains 17 residues. V dropped 5 bases and J dropped 4; count of bases not matched to a gene: 8. CDR1 is SGHNT and CDR2 is YENEEA in the germline V gene. DNA of the CDR3: TGTGCCAGCAGCAAAAACCTAGCGGGAGGGCGCACCGGGGAGCTGTTTTTT. Residues: CASSKNLAGGRTGELFF.

As to this clone: Other DNA sequences in this sample translate to the same CDR3. The chain joins TRBV28 to TRBJ2-5; D might be TRBD2 (6 bases). Trimming removed 5 bases from V and 5 bases from J, with 9 bases in between. Germline lookup yields CDR1 MDHEN and CDR2 SYDVKM. The CDR3 is 12 amino acids. The CDR3 reads CASSPAGETQYF. The CDR3 nucleotides read TGTGCCAGCAGTCCCGCGGGGGAGACCCAGTACTTC.

Turning to this clone: The sample carries other DNA sequences with the same CDR3. The rearrangement uses TRBV9 and TRBJ1-1; D is undetermined. V dropped 1 base and J dropped 0 bases, with 7 bases sitting between them. CDR1 and CDR2 (germline): SGDLS, YYNGEE. The CDR3 runs to 14 residues. The CDR3 here is CASSVSGMNTEAFF. DNA for the CDR3: TGTGCCAGCAGCGTATCAGGCATGAACACTGAAGCTTTCTTT.

CDR3 sequence (DNA): TGTGCCAGCAGCGGGCCGGGACAGGGGTCCTACGAGCAGTACTTC. This sequence encodes CASSGPGQGSYEQYF. The V gene is TRBV5-4, the J gene TRBJ2-7, with 10 bases aligning to TRBD1. Trimming took 4 bases from V and 1 from J; bases not matched to a gene: 5. Germline CDR1 reads SGHNT; CDR2 reads YYREEE (reference sequence). The CDR3 is 15 amino acids.

The V call is TRBV19, the J call TRBJ1-5; tentative D call: TRBD1 (5 bases). The germline V gene has CDR1 LNHDA and CDR2 SQIVND (reference sequence). V lost 6 bases to trimming and J lost 7 bases, with 16 bases between them. This CDR3 spans 14 amino acids. Here the CDR3 reads CASSLREGRQPQHF. The CDR3 coding sequence is TGTGCCAGTAGCCTCCGGGAGGGGCGGCAGCCCCAGCATTTT.

The V gene is TRBV7-8, the J gene TRBJ2-6; D remains unclear. From germline, CDR1 is SGHVS and CDR2 FQNEAQ. CDR3 length equals 12 residues. V shed 0 bases and J shed 10 bases, with 4 bases lying between them. CDR3 sequence reads: CASSLANNVLTF. The CDR3 region has the DNA TGTGCCAGCAGCTTAGCCAATAACGTCCTGACTTTC.

This clone was seen a single time. The J gene is TRBJ2-4, the V gene TRBV30; a possible D gene is TRBD1 (6 bases). CDR1 GTSNPN and CDR2 SVGIG come from the germline V gene (reference sequence). The CDR3 is 13 residues long. Trimming left V 7 bases short and J 4 bases short, with 14 bases between. The CDR3 DNA reads TGTGCCTCACTCGGCAGGGGTAAAAACATTCAGTACTTC. It encodes CASLGRGKNIQYF.

The gene calls are TRBV28 and TRBJ2-3, with TRBD1 identical over 8 bases. Trimming removed 3 bases from V and 1 base from J; junction bases left unmatched: 3. Per germline, CDR1 MDHEN and CDR2 SYDVKM. The CDR3 consists of 15 residues. The CDR3 sequence is CASSLTDRGTDTQYF. The DNA for the CDR3 is TGTGCCAGCAGTTTGACGGACAGGGGCACAGATACGCAGTATTTT.

The genes are TRBV5-8 and TRBJ1-2; a possible D gene is TRBD1 (6 bases). V lost 4 bases, J lost 4 bases, and 11 bases lay in between. Germline loops: CDR1 SGHTS, CDR2 YDEGEE. This CDR3 has 13 residues. The CDR3 DNA reads TGTGCCAGCAGCCATGGGGGCTCCTATGGCTACACCTTC. Encoded protein: CASSHGGSYGYTF.

The chain links TRBV5-6 to TRBJ1-1, with TRBD1 matching 9 bases. With 3 bases clipped from V and 3 bases from J, the junction kept 6 bases outside the gene matches. The germline V gene has CDR1 SGHDT and CDR2 YYEEEE. The CDR3 contains 15 residues. CDR3 nucleotides: TGTGCCAGCAGCTCACAACAGGGGGCCTACACTGAAGCTTTCTTT. It specifies CASSSQQGAYTEAFF.

V and J are TRBV4-2 and TRBJ2-3; 11 positions match TRBD2. With 3 bases clipped from V and 2 bases from J, the junction kept 7 bases outside the gene matches. The CDR3 has 17 amino acids. Germline loops: CDR1 LGHNA, CDR2 YNFKEQ. CDR3 region: CASSQLTSGKTTDTQYF. Here the CDR3 DNA reads TGTGCCAGCAGCCAGTTGACTAGCGGGAAAACCACAGATACGCAGTATTTT.

This clone was seen once. This chain connects TRBV7-2 to TRBJ2-3; D gene ambiguous. Germline V gives CDR1 SGHTA, CDR2 FQGNSA. Trimming stripped 1 base from V and 1 base from J, with 15 bases between. The CDR3 is made up of 17 amino acids. Here the CDR3 DNA reads TGTGCCAGCAGCTTAGATAGAACAGCGCCAGGCACAGATACGCAGTATTTT. Translation: CASSLDRTAPGTDTQYF.

The rearrangement uses TRBV14 and TRBJ2-2; D may match TRBD1 or TRBD2 (5 bases each). The CDR3 extends over 19 amino acids. CDR1 SGHDN and CDR2 FVKESK come from the germline V gene. V was clipped by 0 bases and J by 4 bases, with 21 bases between them. As DNA, the CDR3 is TGTGCCAGCAGCCAAGATTGGGGGAGCGCCGGGTCGATCACCGGGGAGCTGTTTTTT. It is translated as CASSQDWGSAGSITGELFF.

This clone was seen a few times. This sequence joins TRBV28 and TRBJ1-5, with D perhaps matching TRBD1 (5 bases). CDR3 length equals 13 residues. Per germline, CDR1 MDHEN and CDR2 SYDVKM. V was pared by 10 bases and J by 6 bases, with 16 bases between. This chain's CDR3 is CATGAGIIQPQHF. The CDR3 DNA reads TGTGCCACCGGAGCAGGGATCATTCAGCCCCAGCATTTT.

This chain links TRBV2 with TRBJ2-1; D unresolved. The germline V and J ends were trimmed by 2 bases and 9 bases, with 8 bases remaining between them. Germline CDR1 SNHLY, CDR2 FYNNEI. This CDR3 comprises 12 residues. Here the CDR3 DNA reads TGTGCCAGCAGTGAAAGGAGTGGTGAGCAGTTCTTC. This sequence encodes CASSERSGEQFF.

The CDR3 loop is CASSRGGTGSMNTEAFF. The CDR3 DNA follows: TGTGCCAGCAGCCGAGGGGGGACAGGGAGCATGAACACTGAAGCTTTCTTT. The V call is TRBV27, the J call TRBJ1-1; 9 nucleotides match TRBD1. The V segment lost 6 bases and the J segment 0 bases; nucleotides outside the gene matches: 11. The V gene's germline CDR1 is MNHEY and CDR2 SMNVEV (reference sequence). The CDR3 is 17 residues long.

The rearrangement links TRBV5-1 to TRBJ2-2; 8 bases are a match to TRBD2. This CDR3 is built from 14 residues. V trimming: 7 bases; J trimming: 3 bases; junction bases outside the gene matches: 5. CDR1 and CDR2 from the germline V gene are SGHRS and YFSETQ. CDR3 sequence reads: CASGELADTGELFF. DNA for the CDR3: TGCGCCAGCGGGGAACTAGCGGACACCGGGGAGCTGTTTTTT.

The chain couples TRBV11-3 to TRBJ2-7, with 7 bases lining up with TRBD1. The CDR3 length is 17 residues. Per germline, CDR1 SGHNT and CDR2 YENEEA. The junction had 15 bases not matched to a gene; V was cut back by 1 base and J by 6 bases. CDR3 DNA sequence: TGTGCCAGCAGCTTAGGATTTGCGACAGGGCCGTCGGTCGAGCAGTACTTC. It codes for CASSLGFATGPSVEQYF.

The J gene is TRBJ2-7, the V gene TRBV10-1, with 8 nucleotides matching TRBD1. Germline values: CDR1 WNHNN, CDR2 SYGVQD (reference sequence). V was clipped by 10 bases and J by 4 bases; unmatched bases: 9. The CDR3 runs 13 residues. CDR3 sequence reads: CANSGGVGYEQYF. DNA for the CDR3: TGCGCCAACTCAGGGGGCGTGGGGTACGAGCAGTACTTC.

This clone came up once. This chain uses TRBV4-2 with TRBJ1-4; no clear D gene. The CDR3 consists of 11 residues. Germline lookup yields CDR1 LGHNA and CDR2 YNFKEQ. V was pared by 1 base and J by 10 bases, with 4 bases between. CDR3 loop: CASSQAAKLFF. The CDR3 DNA reads as TGTGCCAGCAGCCAAGCCGCAAAACTGTTTTTT.

The rearrangement links TRBV10-3 to TRBJ2-3; 8 nucleotides align to TRBD2. Trimming at V came to 3 bases and at J to 7 bases, leaving 15 bases not matched to a gene. The CDR3 runs 17 residues. Germline CDR1 and CDR2: ENHRY and SYGVKD. This CDR3 is CAISDPSSARGGNTQYF. The CDR3 bases are TGTGCCATCAGTGACCCTTCTAGCGCCCGGGGGGGGAATACGCAGTATTTT.

V gene TRBV6-1 combines with J gene TRBJ2-1; no firm D call. CDR3 length: 12 amino acids. V was trimmed by 1 base and J by 4 bases, leaving 2 bases between them. Germline V lookup: CDR1 MNHNS, CDR2 SASEGT. CDR3 in amino acids: CASSEVYNEQFF. Here the CDR3 DNA reads TGTGCCAGCAGTGAAGTTTACAATGAGCAGTTCTTC.

The chain has TRBV4-1 and TRBJ2-1, with 12 bases matching TRBD2. Trimming removed 3 bases from V and 7 bases from J; junction bases left unmatched: 7. In germline, CDR1 is MGHRA, CDR2 YSYEKL. This CDR3 contains 16 residues. The CDR3 nucleotides are TGCGCCAGCAGCCATCCGACTAGCGGGAGCGGTAATGAGCAGTTCTTC. Its translation: CASSHPTSGSGNEQFF.